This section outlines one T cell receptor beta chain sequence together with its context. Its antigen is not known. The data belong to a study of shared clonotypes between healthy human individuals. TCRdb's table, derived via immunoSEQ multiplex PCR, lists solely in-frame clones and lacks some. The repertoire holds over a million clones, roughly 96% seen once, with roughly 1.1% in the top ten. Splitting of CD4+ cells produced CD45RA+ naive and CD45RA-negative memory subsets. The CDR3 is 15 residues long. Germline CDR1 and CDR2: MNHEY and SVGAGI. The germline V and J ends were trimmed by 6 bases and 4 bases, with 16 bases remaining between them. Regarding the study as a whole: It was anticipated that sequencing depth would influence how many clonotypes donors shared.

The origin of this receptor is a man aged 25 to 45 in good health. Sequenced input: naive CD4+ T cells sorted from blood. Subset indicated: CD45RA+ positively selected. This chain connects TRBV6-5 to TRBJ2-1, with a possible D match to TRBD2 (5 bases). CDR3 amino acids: CASRPLGVAYNEQFF. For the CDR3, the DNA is TGTGCCAGCAGACCGTTGGGAGTGGCTTACAATGAGCAGTTCTTC.